This is a list of T cell receptor beta chains from one sample in a study of CD8 T cells in ankylosing spondylitis. TCRdb recomputed calls from the 5' RACE reads with MiXCR, one row per CDR3 protein. Here the sample spans fewer than 250,000 distinct CDR3 sequences, about 11% being singletons. Specimen: blood, either unsorted or a sorted T cell fraction (not recorded which). The receptors shown here come from a male donor with ankylosing spondylitis or in good health (not recorded which). The CDR3 runs from the conserved cysteine through the conserved F or W. D genes are given only for firm matches. Only some rows state a clone size, as once, few, many or a class for expanded clones.

j_call: TRBJ2-7; clone_size: few; d_call: -; v_call: TRBV18; cdr3_aa: CASSPPDRPSYEQYF; cdr3_nt: TGTGCCAGCTCACCACCGGACCGGCCTTCCTACGAGCAGTACTTC
j_call: TRBJ1-1; clone_size: many; d_call: -; v_call: TRBV2; cdr3_aa: CASSEPGRGTEAFF; cdr3_nt: TGTGCCAGCAGTGAACCTGGCAGGGGCACTGAAGCTTTCTTT
j_call: TRBJ2-7; clone_size: -; d_call: -; v_call: TRBV27; cdr3_aa: CASNLSPTGSYEQYF; cdr3_nt: TGTGCCAGCAATTTATCCCCGACAGGTTCCTACGAGCAGTACTTC
j_call: TRBJ2-1; clone_size: few; d_call: TRBD2; v_call: TRBV7-9; cdr3_aa: CASSSGPRREGRDEQFF; cdr3_nt: TGTGCCAGCAGCTCCGGGCCCAGGCGGGAGGGCCGCGATGAGCAGTTCTTC
j_call: TRBJ2-2; clone_size: -; d_call: -; v_call: TRBV12-3/TRBV12-4; cdr3_aa: CASSPDLPTWSGELFF; cdr3_nt: TGTGCCAGCAGTCCGGACCTCCCGACATGGTCCGGGGAGCTGTTTTTT
j_call: TRBJ2-7; clone_size: many; d_call: TRBD2; v_call: TRBV6-1; cdr3_aa: CASSRGESYEQYF; cdr3_nt: TGTGCCAGCAGCCGGGGGGAGTCCTACGAGCAGTACTTC
j_call: TRBJ2-2; clone_size: many; d_call: -; v_call: TRBV10-2; cdr3_aa: CASRGDGTNTGELFF; cdr3_nt: TGCGCCAGCAGGGGGGACGGAACGAACACCGGGGAGCTGTTTTTT
j_call: TRBJ2-6; clone_size: few; d_call: TRBD1; v_call: TRBV29-1; cdr3_aa: CSVGQGSSAGANVLTF; cdr3_nt: TGCAGCGTTGGACAGGGGTCGTCTGCTGGGGCCAACGTCCTGACTTTC
j_call: TRBJ2-7; clone_size: -; d_call: -; v_call: TRBV11-2; cdr3_aa: CASSLVVRGNEQYF; cdr3_nt: TGTGCCAGCAGCTTGGTGGTAAGGGGAAACGAGCAGTACTTC
j_call: TRBJ1-2; clone_size: many; d_call: TRBD1; v_call: TRBV7-9; cdr3_aa: CASSLVEQGDYGYTF; cdr3_nt: TGTGCCAGCAGCTTGGTAGAGCAGGGGGACTATGGCTACACCTTC
j_call: TRBJ2-7; clone_size: many; d_call: -; v_call: TRBV7-9; cdr3_aa: CASSRLGGQEQYF; cdr3_nt: TGTGCCAGCAGCCGCCTAGGGGGTCAGGAGCAGTACTTC
j_call: TRBJ1-1; clone_size: many; d_call: -; v_call: TRBV12-3/TRBV12-4; cdr3_aa: CASSFHRATNTEAFF; cdr3_nt: TGTGCCAGCAGTTTTCATCGGGCGACGAACACTGAAGCTTTCTTT
j_call: TRBJ2-1; clone_size: many; d_call: TRBD2; v_call: TRBV7-2; cdr3_aa: CASSHSPAGGPHNEQFF; cdr3_nt: TGTGCCAGCAGCCACAGCCCAGCGGGGGGGCCGCACAATGAGCAGTTCTTC
j_call: TRBJ1-1; clone_size: many; d_call: -; v_call: TRBV27; cdr3_aa: CASSSTRNTEAFF; cdr3_nt: TGTGCCAGCAGTTCCACTAGGAACACTGAAGCTTTCTTT
j_call: TRBJ1-4; clone_size: many; d_call: -; v_call: TRBV5-1; cdr3_aa: CASSQGTANEKLFF; cdr3_nt: TGCGCCAGCTCACAGGGAACTGCTAATGAAAAACTGTTTTTT
j_call: TRBJ2-3; clone_size: few; d_call: -; v_call: TRBV12-3/TRBV12-4; cdr3_aa: CASSWGGPGSDTQYF; cdr3_nt: TGTGCCAGCAGCTGGGGGGGGCCCGGTTCAGATACGCAGTATTTT
j_call: TRBJ1-5; clone_size: many; d_call: -; v_call: TRBV12-3/TRBV12-4; cdr3_aa: CASSPLGPPSSPQAQHF; cdr3_nt: TGTGCCAGCAGTCCCTTGGGCCCCCCATCCAGCCCGCAGGCCCAGCATTTT
j_call: TRBJ2-1; clone_size: many; d_call: TRBD2; v_call: TRBV11-2; cdr3_aa: CASSYSGSSYNEQFF; cdr3_nt: TGTGCCAGCAGTTATAGCGGGAGCTCCTACAATGAGCAGTTCTTC
j_call: TRBJ2-7; clone_size: -; d_call: TRBD1; v_call: TRBV29-1; cdr3_aa: CSAETGEEWEQYF; cdr3_nt: TGCAGCGCTGAGACAGGGGAGGAGTGGGAGCAGTACTTC
j_call: TRBJ1-3; clone_size: -; d_call: -; v_call: TRBV29-1; cdr3_aa: CSVEDPGVVTIYF; cdr3_nt: TGCAGCGTTGAAGATCCGGGGGTGGTCACCATATATTTT
j_call: TRBJ1-1; clone_size: -; d_call: -; v_call: TRBV12-3/TRBV12-4; cdr3_aa: CASRNTTGEAFF; cdr3_nt: TGTGCCAGCAGAAACACGACCGGAGAAGCTTTCTTT
j_call: TRBJ1-6; clone_size: many; d_call: -; v_call: TRBV3-1; cdr3_aa: CASSQGQPNSPLHF; cdr3_nt: TGTGCCAGCAGCCAAGGGCAGCCTAATTCACCCCTCCACTTT
j_call: TRBJ1-2; clone_size: many; d_call: TRBD1; v_call: TRBV9; cdr3_aa: CASSPGQAGYGYTF; cdr3_nt: TGTGCCAGCAGCCCTGGACAGGCGGGGTATGGCTACACCTTC
j_call: TRBJ1-4; clone_size: many; d_call: TRBD1; v_call: TRBV25-1; cdr3_aa: CASSAPGQGHEKLFF; cdr3_nt: TGTGCCAGCAGTGCGCCGGGACAGGGGCATGAAAAACTGTTTTTT
j_call: TRBJ2-2; clone_size: many; d_call: -; v_call: TRBV20-1; cdr3_aa: CSAKATAGELFF; cdr3_nt: TGCAGTGCTAAGGCTACCGCCGGGGAGCTGTTTTTT
j_call: TRBJ1-1; clone_size: many; d_call: -; v_call: TRBV20-1; cdr3_aa: CSAGSWGTEAFF; cdr3_nt: TGCAGTGCTGGTTCGTGGGGGACTGAAGCTTTCTTT
j_call: TRBJ1-1; clone_size: -; d_call: -; v_call: TRBV29-1; cdr3_aa: CSVETGVGGRDKAFF; cdr3_nt: TGCAGCGTTGAGACCGGGGTGGGGGGGCGTGACAAAGCTTTCTTT
j_call: TRBJ2-7; clone_size: many; d_call: -; v_call: TRBV20-1; cdr3_aa: CSAILTSDSLEQYF; cdr3_nt: TGCAGTGCCATCCTAACCTCGGACTCCCTCGAGCAGTACTTC
j_call: TRBJ2-3; clone_size: many; d_call: TRBD2; v_call: TRBV7-2; cdr3_aa: CASSSGTRTDTQYF; cdr3_nt: TGTGCCAGCAGCTCAGGGACTAGAACAGATACGCAGTATTTT
j_call: TRBJ2-7; clone_size: -; d_call: -; v_call: TRBV10-3; cdr3_aa: CAISGRDTSREQYF; cdr3_nt: TGTGCCATCAGTGGAAGGGACACTTCGAGGGAGCAGTACTTC
j_call: TRBJ1-2; clone_size: few; d_call: -; v_call: TRBV7-9; cdr3_aa: CASSAGSGYGYTF; cdr3_nt: TGTGCCAGCAGCGCCGGTAGTGGCTATGGCTACACCTTC
j_call: TRBJ1-2; clone_size: many; d_call: -; v_call: TRBV20-1; cdr3_aa: CSARDQKGTYGYTF; cdr3_nt: TGCAGTGCTAGAGATCAGAAGGGTACCTATGGCTACACCTTC
j_call: TRBJ2-1; clone_size: many; d_call: -; v_call: TRBV5-1; cdr3_aa: CASSLGVGSYNEQFF; cdr3_nt: TGCGCCAGCAGCTTGGGAGTGGGTTCCTACAATGAGCAGTTCTTC
j_call: TRBJ1-4; clone_size: many; d_call: -; v_call: TRBV11-2; cdr3_aa: CASAVSEKLFF; cdr3_nt: TGTGCCAGCGCAGTTTCTGAAAAACTGTTTTTT
j_call: TRBJ2-1; clone_size: many; d_call: TRBD2; v_call: TRBV7-6; cdr3_aa: CASSLLGGGGNEQFF; cdr3_nt: TGTGCCAGCAGCCTCCTCGGGGGGGGCGGGAATGAGCAGTTCTTC
j_call: TRBJ1-2; clone_size: -; d_call: -; v_call: TRBV27; cdr3_aa: CASKGQNYGYTF; cdr3_nt: TGTGCCAGCAAAGGACAGAACTATGGCTACACCTTC
j_call: TRBJ1-2; clone_size: -; d_call: -; v_call: TRBV11-2; cdr3_aa: CASSPITRGPSPGVGGYTF; cdr3_nt: TGTGCCAGCAGCCCAATTACGCGGGGCCCTTCCCCGGGGGTTGGTGGCTACACCTTC
j_call: TRBJ2-2; clone_size: many; d_call: TRBD2; v_call: TRBV23-1; cdr3_aa: CASSQSLAAEVTGELFF; cdr3_nt: TGCGCCAGCAGTCAATCGCTAGCGGCCGAGGTGACCGGGGAGCTGTTTTTT
j_call: TRBJ1-5; clone_size: many; d_call: -; v_call: TRBV30; cdr3_aa: CAWSVRGDQPQHF; cdr3_nt: TGTGCCTGGAGTGTCCGGGGAGATCAGCCCCAGCATTTT
j_call: TRBJ2-6; clone_size: many; d_call: -; v_call: TRBV15; cdr3_aa: CATSSWSSGANVLTF; cdr3_nt: TGTGCCACCAGCAGTTGGAGCTCTGGGGCCAACGTCCTGACTTTC
j_call: TRBJ1-2; clone_size: many; d_call: -; v_call: TRBV7-9; cdr3_aa: CASSLEAWGYTF; cdr3_nt: TGTGCCAGCAGCTTAGAGGCATGGGGCTACACCTTC
j_call: TRBJ2-7; clone_size: many; d_call: -; v_call: TRBV5-1; cdr3_aa: CASSSRSYEQYF; cdr3_nt: TGCGCCAGCAGCTCCCGTTCCTACGAGCAGTACTTC
j_call: TRBJ1-2; clone_size: many; d_call: TRBD1; v_call: TRBV9; cdr3_aa: CASSVASTGGDGYTF; cdr3_nt: TGTGCCAGCAGCGTAGCTTCGACAGGGGGCGATGGCTACACCTTC
j_call: TRBJ2-3; clone_size: many; d_call: -; v_call: TRBV5-1; cdr3_aa: CASSPGAVSTDTQYF; cdr3_nt: TGCGCCAGCAGCCCCGGGGCTGTGAGCACAGATACGCAGTATTTT
j_call: TRBJ1-1; clone_size: -; d_call: -; v_call: TRBV20-1; cdr3_aa: CSARPYSNTEAFF; cdr3_nt: TGCAGTGCTCGACCTTATTCCAACACTGAAGCTTTCTTT
j_call: TRBJ2-2; clone_size: many; d_call: TRBD2; v_call: TRBV20-1; cdr3_aa: CSARDPTGRSTGELFF; cdr3_nt: TGCAGTGCTAGAGACCCAACCGGGAGGAGCACCGGGGAGCTGTTTTTT
j_call: TRBJ2-1; clone_size: few; d_call: -; v_call: TRBV30; cdr3_aa: CAWNDSGEQFF; cdr3_nt: TGTGCCTGGAATGATTCTGGTGAGCAGTTCTTC
j_call: TRBJ2-2; clone_size: many; d_call: -; v_call: TRBV20-1; cdr3_aa: CSARDSGWAGELFF; cdr3_nt: TGCAGTGCTAGAGATTCGGGTTGGGCCGGGGAGCTGTTTTTT
j_call: TRBJ2-7; clone_size: many; d_call: -; v_call: TRBV2; cdr3_aa: CASGGPGGSYEQYF; cdr3_nt: TGTGCCAGCGGAGGGCCCGGAGGTTCCTACGAGCAGTACTTC
j_call: TRBJ1-1; clone_size: few; d_call: -; v_call: TRBV15; cdr3_aa: CATSSGSTGTTEAFF; cdr3_nt: TGTGCCACCAGCAGCGGGAGTACAGGGACCACTGAAGCTTTCTTT
j_call: TRBJ2-1; clone_size: -; d_call: TRBD1; v_call: TRBV6-2/TRBV6-3; cdr3_aa: CASSPRTGGSYNEQFF; cdr3_nt: TGTGCCAGCAGTCCCCGGACAGGGGGCAGCTACAATGAGCAGTTCTTC